This T cell receptor beta chain emerged from a study of blood T cell repertoires in COVID-19. Looking at the study overall: Acute-phase and convalescent COVID-19 samples originated in the United States, Italy and Spain. From T cells, B-cell-depleted T cells, or PBMCs came the material, which was cDNA or gDNA.

Germline CDR1 and CDR2: WNHNN and SYGVQD (reference sequence). The CDR3 is made up of 14 amino acids. V gave up 6 bases and J gave up 5 bases; unmatched junction bases: 7. Living in about two dozen US areas, the participants were between roughly 18 and 90 years of age. The repertoire was sequenced with immunoSEQ multiplex PCR; TCRdb's copy has only in-frame clones and lacks some. The table has fewer than 350,000 clones, 80% to 90% seen once. This chain connects TRBV10-1 to TRBJ2-1; 7 bases map to TRBD2. The source is a man aged 25 to 45 who had recovered from COVID-19. The sample was PBMCs or T cells enriched from blood (not recorded which). In nucleotides, the CDR3 is TGCGCCAGCAGCTCGGGGACTACCAACAATGAGCAGTTCTTC. It is translated as CASSSGTTNNEQFF.